This T cell receptor beta chain was sequenced in a study of blood T cell repertoires in COVID-19. Background on the study: The samples span acute and convalescent COVID-19 from the United States, Italy and Spain. Sources were T cells, B-cell-depleted T cells, or PBMCs; the material itself was cDNA or gDNA.

Libraries were prepared by immunoSEQ multiplex PCR; TCRdb keeps only in-frame clonotypes and omits some of them. The data hold roughly 140,000 clones, with around 85% observed a single time. The sample holds a few counts of this clone. Germline V lookup: CDR1 SQVTM, CDR2 ANQGSEA. The CDR3 consists of 14 residues. V shed 8 bases and J 5 bases; nucleotides not matched to a gene: 15. Source material: peripheral blood. This receptor was identified in a man aged 50 or older with acute or convalescent COVID-19. This sequence joins TRBV29-1 and TRBJ2-7; TRBD2 agrees at 7 bases. The CDR3, as DNA: TGCAGCATTTCGGAAATGGGGAGGGACGACGAGCAGTACTTC. This translates into CSISEMGRDDEQYF.